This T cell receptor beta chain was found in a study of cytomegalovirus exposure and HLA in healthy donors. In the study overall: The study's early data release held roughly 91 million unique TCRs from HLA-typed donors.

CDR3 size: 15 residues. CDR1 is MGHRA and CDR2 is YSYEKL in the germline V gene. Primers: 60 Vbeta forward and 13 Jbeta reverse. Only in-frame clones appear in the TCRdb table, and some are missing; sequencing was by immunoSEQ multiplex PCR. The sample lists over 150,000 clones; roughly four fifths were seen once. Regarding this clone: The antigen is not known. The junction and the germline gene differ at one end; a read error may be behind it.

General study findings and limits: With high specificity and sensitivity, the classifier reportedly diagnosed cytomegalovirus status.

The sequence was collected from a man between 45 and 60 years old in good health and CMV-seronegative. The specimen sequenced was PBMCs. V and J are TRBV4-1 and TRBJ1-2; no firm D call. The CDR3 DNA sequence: TGCGCCAGCAGCCAAGATCGGTGGGCGGACTACGGCTACACCTTC. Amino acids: CASSQDRWADYGYTF.